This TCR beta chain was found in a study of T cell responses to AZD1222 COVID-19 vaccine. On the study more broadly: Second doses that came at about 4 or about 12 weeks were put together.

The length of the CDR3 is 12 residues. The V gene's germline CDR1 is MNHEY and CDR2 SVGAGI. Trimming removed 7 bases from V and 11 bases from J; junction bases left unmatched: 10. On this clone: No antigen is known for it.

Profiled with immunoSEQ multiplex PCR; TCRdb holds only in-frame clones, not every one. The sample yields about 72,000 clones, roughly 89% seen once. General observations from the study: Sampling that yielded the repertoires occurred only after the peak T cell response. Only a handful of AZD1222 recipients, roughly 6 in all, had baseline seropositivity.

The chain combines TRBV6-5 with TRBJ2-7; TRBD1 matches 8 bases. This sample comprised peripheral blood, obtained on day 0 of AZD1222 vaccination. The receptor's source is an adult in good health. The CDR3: CASTPRDRRKYF. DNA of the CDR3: TGTGCCAGCACCCCCCGGGACAGGAGGAAGTACTTC.